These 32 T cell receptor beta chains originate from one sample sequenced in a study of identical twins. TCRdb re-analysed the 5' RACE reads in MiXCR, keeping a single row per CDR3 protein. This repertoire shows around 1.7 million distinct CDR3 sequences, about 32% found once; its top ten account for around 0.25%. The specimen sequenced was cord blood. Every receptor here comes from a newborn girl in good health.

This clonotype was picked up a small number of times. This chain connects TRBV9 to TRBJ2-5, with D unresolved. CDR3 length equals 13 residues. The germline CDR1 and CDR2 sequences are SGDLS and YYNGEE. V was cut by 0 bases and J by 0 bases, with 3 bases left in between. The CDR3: CASSVAYQETQYF. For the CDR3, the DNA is TGTGCCAGCAGCGTAGCGTACCAAGAGACCCAGTACTTC.

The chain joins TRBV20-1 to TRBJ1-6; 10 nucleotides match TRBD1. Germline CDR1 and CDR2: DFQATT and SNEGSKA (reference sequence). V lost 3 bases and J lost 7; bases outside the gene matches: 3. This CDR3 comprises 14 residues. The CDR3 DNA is TGCAGTGCTAGTCCGGGACAGGGGAATTCACCCCTCCACTTT. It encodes CSASPGQGNSPLHF.

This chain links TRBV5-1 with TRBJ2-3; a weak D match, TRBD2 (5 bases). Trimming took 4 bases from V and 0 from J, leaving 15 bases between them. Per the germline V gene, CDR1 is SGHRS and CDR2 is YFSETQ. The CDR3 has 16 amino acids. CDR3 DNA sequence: TGCGCCAGCAGCCAGGCGACTACATCTAGCACAGATACGCAGTATTTT. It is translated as CASSQATTSSTDTQYF.

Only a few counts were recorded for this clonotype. This CDR3 is CSARVPNQPQHF. As DNA, the CDR3 is TGCAGTGCTAGGGTGCCCAATCAGCCCCAGCATTTT. The chain recombines TRBV20-1 with TRBJ1-5; the D is unclear. The germline V gene encodes CDR1 DFQATT and CDR2 SNEGSKA (reference sequence). The CDR3 covers 12 residues. V lost 3 bases and J 3 bases, leaving 6 bases between the germline ends.

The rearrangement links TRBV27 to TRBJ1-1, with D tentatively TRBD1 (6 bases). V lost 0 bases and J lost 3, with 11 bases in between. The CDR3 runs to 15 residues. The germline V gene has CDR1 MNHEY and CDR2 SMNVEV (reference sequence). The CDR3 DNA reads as TGTGCCAGCAGTTTATCAGGGGGTGCCGACACTGAAGCTTTCTTT. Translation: CASSLSGGADTEAFF.

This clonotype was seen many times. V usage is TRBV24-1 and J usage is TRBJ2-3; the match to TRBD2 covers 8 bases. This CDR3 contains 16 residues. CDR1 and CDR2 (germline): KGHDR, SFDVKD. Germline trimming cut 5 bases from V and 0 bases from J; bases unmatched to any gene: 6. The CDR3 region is CATSGATSVSTDTQYF. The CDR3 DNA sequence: TGTGCCACCAGTGGCGCGACTAGCGTAAGCACAGATACGCAGTATTTT.

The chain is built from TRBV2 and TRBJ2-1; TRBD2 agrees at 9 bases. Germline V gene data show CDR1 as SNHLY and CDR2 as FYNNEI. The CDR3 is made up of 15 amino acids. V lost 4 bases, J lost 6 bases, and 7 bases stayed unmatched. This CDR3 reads CASSVQREVRNEQFF. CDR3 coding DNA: TGTGCCAGCAGTGTTCAGCGGGAGGTTCGCAATGAGCAGTTCTTC.

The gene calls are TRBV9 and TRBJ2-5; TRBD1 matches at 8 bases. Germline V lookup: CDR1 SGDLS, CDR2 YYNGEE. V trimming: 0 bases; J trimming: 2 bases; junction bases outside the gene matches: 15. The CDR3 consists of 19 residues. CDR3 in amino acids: CASSVATTVRGLMQETQYF. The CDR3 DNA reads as TGTGCCAGCAGCGTAGCTACGACGGTCAGGGGGCTTATGCAAGAGACCCAGTACTTC.

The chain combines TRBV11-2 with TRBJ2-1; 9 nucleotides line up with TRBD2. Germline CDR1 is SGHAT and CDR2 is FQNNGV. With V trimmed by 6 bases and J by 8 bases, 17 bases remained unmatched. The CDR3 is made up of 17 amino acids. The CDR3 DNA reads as TGTGCCAGCAGTCAGGCCCACTTGGGACTAGCATTCGATGAGCAGTTCTTC. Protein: CASSQAHLGLAFDEQFF. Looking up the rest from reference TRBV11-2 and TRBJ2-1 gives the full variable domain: EAGVAQSPRYKIIEKRQSVAFWCNPISGHATLYWYQQILGQGPKLLIQFQNNGVVDDSQLPKDRFSAERLKGVDSTLKIQPAKLEDSAVYLCASSQAHLGLAFDEQFFGPGTRLTVL.

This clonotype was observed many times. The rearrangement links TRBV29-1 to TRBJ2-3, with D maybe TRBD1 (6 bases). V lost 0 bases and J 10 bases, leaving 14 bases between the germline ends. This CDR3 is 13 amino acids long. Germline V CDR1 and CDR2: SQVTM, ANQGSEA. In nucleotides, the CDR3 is TGCAGCGTTGAAGATCCGGACAGACTATCGCAGTATTTT. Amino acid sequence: CSVEDPDRLSQYF.

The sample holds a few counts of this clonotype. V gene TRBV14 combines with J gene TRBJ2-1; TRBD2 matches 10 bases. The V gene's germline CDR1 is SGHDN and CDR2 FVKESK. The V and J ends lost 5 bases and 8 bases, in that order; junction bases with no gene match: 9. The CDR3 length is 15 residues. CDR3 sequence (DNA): TGTGCCAGCAGCTCTAGCGGGAGAAGTTCGGATGAGCAGTTCTTC. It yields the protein CASSSSGRSSDEQFF. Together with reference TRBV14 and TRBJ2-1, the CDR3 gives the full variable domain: EAGVTQFPSHSVIEKGQTVTLRCDPISGHDNLYWYRRVMGKEIKFLLHFVKESKQDESGMPNNRFLAERTGGTYSTLKVQPAELEDSGVYFCASSSSGRSSDEQFFGPGTRLTVL.

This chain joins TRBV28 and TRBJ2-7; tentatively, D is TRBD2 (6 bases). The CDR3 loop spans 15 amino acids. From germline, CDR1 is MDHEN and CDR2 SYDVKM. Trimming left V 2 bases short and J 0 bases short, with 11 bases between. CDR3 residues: CASSLRRLVSYEQYF. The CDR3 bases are TGTGCCAGCAGTTTACGCCGACTAGTCTCCTACGAGCAGTACTTC.

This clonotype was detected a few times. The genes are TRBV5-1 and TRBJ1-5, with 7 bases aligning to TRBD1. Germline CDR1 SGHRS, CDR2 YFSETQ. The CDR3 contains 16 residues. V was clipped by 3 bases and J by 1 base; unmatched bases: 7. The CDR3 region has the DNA TGCGCCAGCAGCTACCACGACAGGGAAAGCAATCAGCCCCAGCATTTT. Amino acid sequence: CASSYHDRESNQPQHF.

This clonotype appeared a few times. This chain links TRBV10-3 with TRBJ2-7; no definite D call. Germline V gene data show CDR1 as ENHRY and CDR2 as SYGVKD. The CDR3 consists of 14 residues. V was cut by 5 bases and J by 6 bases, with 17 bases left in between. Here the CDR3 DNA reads TGTGCCATCAGTTTACAGAGAGGTATATTCGAGCAGTACTTC. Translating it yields CAISLQRGIFEQYF.

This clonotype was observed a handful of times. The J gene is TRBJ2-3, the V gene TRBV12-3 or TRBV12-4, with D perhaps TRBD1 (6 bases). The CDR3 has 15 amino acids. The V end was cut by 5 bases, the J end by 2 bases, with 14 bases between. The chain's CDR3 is CASSPRQAITDTQYF. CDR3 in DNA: TGTGCCAGCAGTCCCCGACAGGCTATCACAGATACGCAGTATTTT.

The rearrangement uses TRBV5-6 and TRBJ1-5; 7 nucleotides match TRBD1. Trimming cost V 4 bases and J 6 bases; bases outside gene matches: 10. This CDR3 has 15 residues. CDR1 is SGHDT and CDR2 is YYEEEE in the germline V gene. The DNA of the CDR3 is TGTGCCAGCAGCACACGACAGGGCCGGAGTCAGCCCCAGCATTTT. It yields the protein CASSTRQGRSQPQHF.

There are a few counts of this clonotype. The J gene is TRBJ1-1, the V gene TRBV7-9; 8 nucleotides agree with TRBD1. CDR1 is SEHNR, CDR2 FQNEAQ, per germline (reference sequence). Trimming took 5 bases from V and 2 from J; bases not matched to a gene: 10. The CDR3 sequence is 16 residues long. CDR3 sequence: CASSARTGPRNTEAFF. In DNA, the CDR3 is TGTGCCAGCAGCGCCCGGACAGGGCCTCGCAACACTGAAGCTTTCTTT.

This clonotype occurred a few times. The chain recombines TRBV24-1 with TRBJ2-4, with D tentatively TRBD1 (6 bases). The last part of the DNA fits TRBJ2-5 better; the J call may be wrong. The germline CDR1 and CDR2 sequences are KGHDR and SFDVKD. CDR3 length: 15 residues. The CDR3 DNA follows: TGTGCCACCAGTGACGGCACAGGGCTACAAGAGACCCAGTACTTC. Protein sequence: CATSDGTGLQETQYF.

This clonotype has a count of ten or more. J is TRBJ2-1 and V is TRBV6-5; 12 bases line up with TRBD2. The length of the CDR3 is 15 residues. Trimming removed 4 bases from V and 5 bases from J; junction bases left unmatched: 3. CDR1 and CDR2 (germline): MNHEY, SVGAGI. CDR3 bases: TGTGCCAGCAGTTCTTGGACTAGCGGGAACAATGAGCAGTTCTTC. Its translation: CASSSWTSGNNEQFF.

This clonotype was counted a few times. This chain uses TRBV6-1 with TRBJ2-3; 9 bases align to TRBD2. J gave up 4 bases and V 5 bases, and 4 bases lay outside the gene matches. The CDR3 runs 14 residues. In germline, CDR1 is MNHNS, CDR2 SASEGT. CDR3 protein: CASSNSGSSDTQYF. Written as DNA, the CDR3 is TGTGCCAGCAGTAATAGCGGGAGTTCAGATACGCAGTATTTT.

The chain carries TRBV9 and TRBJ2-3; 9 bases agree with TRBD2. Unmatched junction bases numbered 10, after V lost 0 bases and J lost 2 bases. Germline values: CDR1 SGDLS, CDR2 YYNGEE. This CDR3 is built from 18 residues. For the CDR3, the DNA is TGTGCCAGCAGCGTAGGATACGGCGGGGGGGCCTACACAGATACGCAGTATTTT. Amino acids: CASSVGYGGGAYTDTQYF.

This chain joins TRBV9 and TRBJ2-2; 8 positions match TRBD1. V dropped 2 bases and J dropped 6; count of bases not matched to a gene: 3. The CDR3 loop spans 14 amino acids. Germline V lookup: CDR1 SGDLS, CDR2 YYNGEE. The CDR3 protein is CASSVGQGSGELFF. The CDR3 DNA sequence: TGTGCCAGCAGCGTCGGACAGGGATCCGGGGAGCTGTTTTTT. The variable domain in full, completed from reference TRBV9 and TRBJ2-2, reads DSGVTQTPKHLITATGQRVTLRCSPRSGDLSVYWYQQSLDQGLQFLIQYYNGEERAKGNILERFSAQQFPDLHSELNLSSLELGDSALYFCASSVGQGSGELFFGEGSRLTVL.

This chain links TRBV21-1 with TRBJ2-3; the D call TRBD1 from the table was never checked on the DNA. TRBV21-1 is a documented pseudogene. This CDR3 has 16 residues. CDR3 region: CASSKDGTGGTDTQYF. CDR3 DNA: TGTGCCAGCAGCAAAGATGGGACAGGGGGCACAGATACGCAGTATTTT.

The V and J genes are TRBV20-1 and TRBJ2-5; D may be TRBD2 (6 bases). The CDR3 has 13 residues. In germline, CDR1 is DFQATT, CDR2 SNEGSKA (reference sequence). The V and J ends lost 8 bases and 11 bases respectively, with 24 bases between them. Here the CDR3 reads CSHKAAGNNEQYF. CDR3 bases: TGCAGTCACAAGGCGGCGGGAAACAATGAGCAGTACTTC.

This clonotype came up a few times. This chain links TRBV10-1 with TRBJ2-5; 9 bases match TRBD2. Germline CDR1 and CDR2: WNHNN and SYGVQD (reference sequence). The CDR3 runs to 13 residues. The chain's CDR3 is CASRAGGSGSQYF. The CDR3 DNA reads TGCGCGTCACGAGCGGGAGGAAGTGGATCCCAGTACTTC.

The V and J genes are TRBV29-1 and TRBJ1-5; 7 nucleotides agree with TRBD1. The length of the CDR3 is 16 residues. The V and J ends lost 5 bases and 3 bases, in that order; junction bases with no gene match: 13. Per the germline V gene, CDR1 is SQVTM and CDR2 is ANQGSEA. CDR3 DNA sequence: TGCAGCGTTCGCCCGGGACAGTTCTTTTTCAATCAGCCCCAGCATTTT. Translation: CSVRPGQFFFNQPQHF. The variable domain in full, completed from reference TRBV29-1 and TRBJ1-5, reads SAVISQKPSRDICQRGTSLTIQCQVDSQVTMMFWYRQQPGQSLTLIATANQGSEATYESGFVIDKFPISRPNLTFSTLTVSNMSPEDSSIYLCSVRPGQFFFNQPQHFGDGTRLSIL.

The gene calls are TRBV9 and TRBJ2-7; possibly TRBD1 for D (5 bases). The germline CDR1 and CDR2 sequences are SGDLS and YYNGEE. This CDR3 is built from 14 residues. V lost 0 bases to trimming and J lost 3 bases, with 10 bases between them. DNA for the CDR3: TGTGCCAGCAGCGTAGGACAGTTTAACTACGAGCAGTACTTC. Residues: CASSVGQFNYEQYF.

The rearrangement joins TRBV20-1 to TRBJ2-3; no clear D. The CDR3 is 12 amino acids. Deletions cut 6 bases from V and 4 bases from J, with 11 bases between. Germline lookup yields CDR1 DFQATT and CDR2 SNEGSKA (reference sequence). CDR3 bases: TGCAGTGCCCCAGGCCCCCCAGATACGCAGTATTTT. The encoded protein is CSAPGPPDTQYF.

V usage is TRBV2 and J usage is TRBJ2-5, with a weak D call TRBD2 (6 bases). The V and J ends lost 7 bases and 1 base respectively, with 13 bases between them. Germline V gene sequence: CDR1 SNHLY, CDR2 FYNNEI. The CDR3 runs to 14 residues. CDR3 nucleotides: TGTGCCAGCAAGGTCCAGCGGGCCCAAGAGACCCAGTACTTC. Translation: CASKVQRAQETQYF.

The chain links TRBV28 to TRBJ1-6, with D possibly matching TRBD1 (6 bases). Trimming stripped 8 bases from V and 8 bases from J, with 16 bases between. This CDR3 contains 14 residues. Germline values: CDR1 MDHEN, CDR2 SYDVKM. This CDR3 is CASFRGGHDSPLHF. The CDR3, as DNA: TGTGCCAGCTTCCGGGGGGGGCATGATTCACCCCTCCACTTT.

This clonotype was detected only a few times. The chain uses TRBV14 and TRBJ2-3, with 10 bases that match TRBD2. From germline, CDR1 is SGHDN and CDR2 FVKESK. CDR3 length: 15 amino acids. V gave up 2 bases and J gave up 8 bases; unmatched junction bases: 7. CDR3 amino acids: CASSQQRGGVSTQYF. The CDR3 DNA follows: TGTGCCAGCAGCCAACAGCGGGGGGGTGTTTCTACGCAGTATTTT.

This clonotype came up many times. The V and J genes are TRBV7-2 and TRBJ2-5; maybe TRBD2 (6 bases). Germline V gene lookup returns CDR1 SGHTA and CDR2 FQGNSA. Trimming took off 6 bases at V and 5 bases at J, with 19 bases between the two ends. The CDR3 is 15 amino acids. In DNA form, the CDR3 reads TGTGCCAGCAGTTCCGGGACTTCGAGGAGCGAGACCCAGTACTTC. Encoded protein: CASSSGTSRSETQYF.